This T cell receptor (beta chain) comes out of a study of response to subunit inactivated influenza vaccine. CDR3 length: 15 amino acids. CDR1 is GTSNPN, CDR2 SVGIG, per germline (reference sequence). The junction had 6 bases not matched to a gene; V was cut back by 0 bases and J by 5 bases. This clonotype was observed a few times. No antigen is known for it. General study results and limits: With each seasonal influenza vaccination, the authors suggested, few new T cells are recruited.

MiXCR, applied by TCRdb to the RT-PCR reads, yields one record per CDR3 protein. The sample has about 570,000 distinct CDR3 sequences, about 11% seen once; the top ten hold approximately 11%. The data were also submitted as part of a second study, on T cells expressing NK-cell markers. From that paper: Template switching by 5'RACE with UMIs generated the TCR beta cDNA. Topping the CD3+CD56-NKG2C+ fraction as well were these clonotypes, in several donors.

Sample: PBMCs from blood, taken on the day of vaccination. The chain employs TRBV30 and TRBJ2-3; 9 bases align to TRBD2. This TCR came from a man aged 45-65 years who received an inactivated influenza vaccine. CDR3 DNA: TGTGCCTGGAGTGTTGGATTAGCGGGAGAAGATACGCAGTATTTT. Protein product: CAWSVGLAGEDTQYF.